The clone carrying this T cell receptor beta chain was counted a single time. The sample belongs to a study of blood T cell repertoires in COVID-19. In the study overall: Both acute and convalescent COVID-19 samples were obtained from the United States, Italy and Spain.

Original handling: Researchers report that nucleated cell counts were estimated from reference gene primer amplification. TCRdb's copy holds only in-frame clones and misses some; the assay was immunoSEQ multiplex PCR. V and J calls and clone size are those listed in that table; D and trimming were worked out from the DNA. The repertoire holds some 100,000 clones, with around nine tenths as singletons. The V end was cut by 6 bases, the J end by 7 bases, with 17 bases between. The CDR3 is 14 amino acids. The germline V gene encodes CDR1 KGHDR and CDR2 SFDVKD. Sequencing input: peripheral blood. The V and J genes are TRBV24-1 and TRBJ1-2, with a weak D call TRBD1 (6 bases). The TCR comes from a man aged 50 or older with COVID-19, enrolled during active disease. The CDR3: CATSQPGDKGGYTF. CDR3 sequence (DNA): TGTGCCACCAGTCAGCCAGGGGATAAAGGTGGCTACACCTTC.